This entry is about one T cell receptor (beta chain). No antigen is known for it. For TCR, cDNA came from 5'RACE template switching, which added a universal primer site and UMIs. Using its own MiXCR run on the 5' RACE reads, TCRdb lists one record per CDR3 protein. Of 450,000 to 550,000 distinct CDR3 sequences in the sample, around a fifth are singletons; the top ten hold 15% to 20%. This sample was included in a study of T cells after yellow fever vaccination. Study results and caveats: A large majority of primary-vaccination clones showed up again after the booster (roughly 95% CD4, around 90% CD8). A secondary response was less intense yet reached its peak sooner, at day 5 versus 15. Researchers cautioned that FACS-sorted repertoires could harbor abundant clonotypes contaminating from the bulk population.

V lost 6 bases, J lost 5 bases, and 16 bases lay in between. Germline-derived CDR1 and CDR2 are PRHDT and FYEKMQ (reference sequence). This CDR3 region has 14 residues. The sequencing used PBMCs, collected roughly 20 days after the first yellow fever vaccination. The rearrangement uses TRBV13 and TRBJ2-5; the D gene is possibly TRBD1 (6 bases). The TCR originated in a man between 18 and 35 years old who received the YFV17D yellow fever vaccine. CDR3 loop: CASSPGEWGETQYF. The CDR3 DNA reads TGTGCCAGCAGTCCAGGGGAGTGGGGGGAGACCCAGTACTTC.